Presented here are 19 T cell receptor beta chains from one specimen sequenced in a study of blood T cell repertoires in COVID-19. Measured with immunoSEQ multiplex PCR; TCRdb has only the in-frame clones, and not every one. The data show about 250,000 clones, almost 90% seen once. The sample was peripheral blood. These receptors were collected from a woman aged 55-69 years with COVID-19, enrolled during active disease.

This clone appeared a single time. The rearrangement links TRBV19 to TRBJ2-1, with 9 bases fitting TRBD1. The V segment lost 6 bases and the J segment 7 bases; nucleotides outside the gene matches: 13. CDR3 length equals 16 residues. Germline loops: CDR1 LNHDA, CDR2 SQIVND (reference sequence). CDR3 loop: CASRQSGTGSGNEQFF. CDR3 DNA sequence: TGTGCCAGTAGGCAATCCGGGACAGGGAGTGGTAATGAGCAGTTCTTC.

The chain is built from TRBV29-1 and TRBJ2-7, with TRBD1 as a possible D gene (6 bases). The CDR3 sequence is 14 residues long. Trimming left V 6 bases short and J 0 bases short, with 15 bases between. Per germline, CDR1 SQVTM and CDR2 ANQGSEA. The DNA of the CDR3 is TGCAGCGTGGCAGAGGGGGTGAGCTCCTACGAGCAGTACTTC. This translates into CSVAEGVSSYEQYF.

By share of the sample, this clone is medium-sized. The same CDR3 is also encoded by other DNA sequences in this sample. CDR3 coding DNA: TGTGCCTGGAGTGCGGACAGATACGAGCAGTACTTC. It codes for CAWSADRYEQYF. The chain combines TRBV30 with TRBJ2-7; D perhaps matches TRBD1 (6 bases). Germline V lookup: CDR1 GTSNPN, CDR2 SVGIG (reference sequence). This CDR3 spans 12 amino acids. The germline V and J ends were trimmed by 1 base and 4 bases, with 8 bases remaining between them.

The chain recombines TRBV5-1 with TRBJ1-2; D is unclear. Trimming cost V 0 bases and J 3 bases, with 9 bases left between them. This CDR3 contains 14 residues. Germline lookup yields CDR1 SGHRS and CDR2 YFSETQ. The CDR3 coding sequence is TGCGCCAGCAGCTTGGTCCCCCGGGACTATGGCTACACCTTC. Translation: CASSLVPRDYGYTF.

The rearrangement joins TRBV6-1 to TRBJ1-2; TRBD1 might be the D (6 bases). V was trimmed by 0 bases and J by 0 bases, leaving 11 bases between them. Germline loops: CDR1 MNHNS, CDR2 SASEGT. There are 16 residues in the CDR3. This CDR3 reads CASSEAWTASNYGYTF. DNA for the CDR3: TGTGCCAGCAGTGAAGCTTGGACAGCTTCTAACTATGGCTACACCTTC.

The chain carries TRBV14 and TRBJ1-1; D possibly corresponds to TRBD1 (6 bases). Trimming shortened V by 3 bases and J by 0 bases, and 20 bases separated the two germline ends. This CDR3 spans 18 amino acids. Germline CDR1 is SGHDN and CDR2 is FVKESK. Written as DNA, the CDR3 is TGTGCCAGCAGCCACGCCCCTACATGGACAGCAATGAACACTGAAGCTTTCTTT. Its protein is CASSHAPTWTAMNTEAFF.

Worth noting for this clone: No DNA is shown, since the ends of the CDR3 on it are uncertain; the CDR3 is the one TCRdb lists. This chain joins TRBV28 and TRBJ2-1; the DNA was not used to check the table's D call, TRBD2. CDR1 is MDHEN, CDR2 SYDVKM, per germline. The CDR3 spans 19 residues, counting both ends. CDR3 residues: CASSSSGLAEKSSYNEQFF.

The J gene is TRBJ1-2, the V gene TRBV29-1, with D possibly matching TRBD1 (6 bases). This CDR3 has 17 residues. Trimming stripped 3 bases from V and 3 bases from J, with 23 bases between. CDR1 is SQVTM and CDR2 is ANQGSEA in the germline V gene. In nucleotides, the CDR3 is TGCAGCGTTGAGGTAAGGGACACGGATCACTGGGACTATGGCTACACCTTC. Translation: CSVEVRDTDHWDYGYTF.

The chain has TRBV15 and TRBJ1-6, with 7 nucleotides matching TRBD1. Germline values: CDR1 LNHNV, CDR2 YYDKDF (reference sequence). Trimming took 1 base from V and 9 from J; bases not matched to a gene: 6. The CDR3 runs 15 residues. CDR3 nucleotides: TGTGCCACCAGCAGAGGATTAGGGGGCAGTTCACCCCTCCACTTT. Its protein is CATSRGLGGSSPLHF.

The V gene is TRBV6-1, the J gene TRBJ2-4, with 8 positions matching TRBD1. The CDR3 totals 15 residues. The germline V gene has CDR1 MNHNS and CDR2 SASEGT. V trimming: 2 bases; J trimming: 7 bases; junction bases outside the gene matches: 7. CDR3 in DNA: TGTGCCAGCAGTGAATCGGGCGGACAGGGCAACATTCAGTACTTC. Its translation is CASSESGGQGNIQYF.

As DNA, the CDR3 is TGTGCCAGCAGCGGACAGGGACTTTTCTATGGCTACACCTTC. It translates to CASSGQGLFYGYTF. The genes are TRBV9 and TRBJ1-2, with TRBD1 matching over 7 bases. CDR3 length: 14 amino acids. CDR1 is SGDLS and CDR2 is YYNGEE in the germline V gene. Unmatched junction bases numbered 6, after V lost 3 bases and J lost 4 bases.

This chain links TRBV6-5 with TRBJ1-1; tentatively, D is TRBD1 (6 bases). V was pared by 2 bases and J by 7 bases, with 14 bases between. The CDR3 is made up of 14 amino acids. The germline gives CDR1 MNHEY, CDR2 SVGAGI. The CDR3 is CASSYRGGRGEAFF. The CDR3 region has the DNA TGTGCCAGCAGTTACCGCGGGGGGCGCGGTGAAGCTTTCTTT.

This clone is a singleton in its sample. This rearrangement joins TRBV7-7 to TRBJ2-6; the D gene is possibly TRBD1 (6 bases). V lost 4 bases and J 2 bases, leaving 9 bases between the germline ends. Looked up from germline, CDR1 is SSHAT and CDR2 is FNYEAQ (reference sequence). This CDR3 comprises 15 residues. The CDR3, as DNA: TGTGCCAGCAGCTCCAGGGGCGCTGGGGCCAACGTCCTGACTTTC. This encodes CASSSRGAGANVLTF.

In DNA, the CDR3 is TGTGCCAGTAGGGACAGGGGACAAGGGGAGCAGTTCTTC. It specifies CASRDRGQGEQFF. This rearrangement joins TRBV19 to TRBJ2-1; 9 nucleotides align to TRBD1. With V trimmed by 6 bases and J by 10 bases, 7 bases remained unmatched. The germline CDR1 and CDR2 sequences are LNHDA and SQIVND (reference sequence). This CDR3 comprises 13 residues.

The CDR3 here is CASSQATGSGGETQYF. The CDR3 DNA follows: TGTGCCAGCAGCCAAGCTACTGGGAGCGGAGGAGAGACCCAGTACTTC. The J gene is TRBJ2-5, the V gene TRBV3-1 (or the pseudogene TRBV3-2); D may be TRBD2 (5 bases). From germline, CDR1 is LGHDT and CDR2 YNNKEL (reference sequence). This CDR3 is 16 amino acids long. Deletions cut 1 base from V and 4 bases from J, with 16 bases between.

V gene TRBV27 combines with J gene TRBJ1-6, with D possibly being TRBD1 (5 bases). Germline-derived CDR1 and CDR2 are MNHEY and SMNVEV (reference sequence). V lost 5 bases, J lost 7 bases, and 21 bases lay in between. CDR3 length equals 17 residues. As DNA, the CDR3 is TGTGCCAGCAGTCTAAAAACCGGGGGACGGCTAAATTCACCCCTCCACTTT. Translating it yields CASSLKTGGRLNSPLHF.

The chain employs TRBV19 and TRBJ2-7; possible D gene TRBD1, 6 bases. V was cut by 5 bases and J by 1 base, with 12 bases left in between. Germline V gives CDR1 LNHDA, CDR2 SQIVND (reference sequence). The CDR3 loop spans 14 amino acids. The CDR3 DNA sequence: TGTGCCAGTAGTCCGGGACATCGATCCTACGAGCAGTACTTC. Translation: CASSPGHRSYEQYF.

The chain recombines TRBV18 with TRBJ2-2, with a possible D match to TRBD2 (5 bases). The CDR3 is made up of 16 amino acids. Germline CDR1 reads KGHSH; CDR2 reads LQKENI. The germline V and J ends were trimmed by 6 bases and 4 bases, with 18 bases remaining between them. The CDR3 nucleotides are TGTGCCAGCTCCTCACCCGAGGGTTATGGCACCGGGGAGCTGTTTTTT. Encoded protein: CASSSPEGYGTGELFF.

This chain uses TRBV5-6 with TRBJ2-7, with TRBD2 matching over 7 bases. Germline V gene data show CDR1 as SGHDT and CDR2 as YYEEEE. With V trimmed by 5 bases and J by 5 bases, 4 bases remained unmatched. The CDR3 contains 12 residues. The DNA for the CDR3 is TGTGCCAGCAGGGGAGCGGGGAACGAGCAGTACTTC. Protein: CASRGAGNEQYF.